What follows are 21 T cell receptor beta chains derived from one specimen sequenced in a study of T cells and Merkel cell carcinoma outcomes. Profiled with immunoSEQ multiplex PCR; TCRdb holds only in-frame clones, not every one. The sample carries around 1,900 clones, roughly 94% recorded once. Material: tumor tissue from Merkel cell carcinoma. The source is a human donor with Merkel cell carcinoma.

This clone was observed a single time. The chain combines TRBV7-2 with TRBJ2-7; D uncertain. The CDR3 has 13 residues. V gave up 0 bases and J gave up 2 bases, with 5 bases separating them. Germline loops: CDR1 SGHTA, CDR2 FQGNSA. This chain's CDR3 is CASSLASTYEQYF. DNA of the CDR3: TGTGCCAGCAGCTTAGCCAGTACCTACGAGCAGTACTTC.

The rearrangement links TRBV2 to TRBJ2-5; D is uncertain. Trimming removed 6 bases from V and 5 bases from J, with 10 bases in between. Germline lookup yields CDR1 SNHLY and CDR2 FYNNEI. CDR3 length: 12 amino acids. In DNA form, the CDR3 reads TGTGCCAGCAGCGCCGAAACCGAGACCCAGTACTTC. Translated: CASSAETETQYF.

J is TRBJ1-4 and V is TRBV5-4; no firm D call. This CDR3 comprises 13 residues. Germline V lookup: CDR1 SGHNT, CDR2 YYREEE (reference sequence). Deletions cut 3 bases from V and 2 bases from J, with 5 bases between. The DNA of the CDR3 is TGTGCCAGCAGCTCGCGGACTAATGAAAAACTGTTTTTT. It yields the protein CASSSRTNEKLFF.

DNA of the CDR3: TGTGCCAGCAGCTTCCGGGACTGGGGAACTGAAGCTTTCTTT. It yields the protein CASSFRDWGTEAFF. The chain has TRBV5-5 and TRBJ1-1, with D possibly TRBD1 on 5 matching bases. Per germline, CDR1 SGHKS and CDR2 YYEKEE (reference sequence). The CDR3 runs 14 residues. V was shortened by 2 bases and J by 5 bases, with 13 bases between the two germline ends.

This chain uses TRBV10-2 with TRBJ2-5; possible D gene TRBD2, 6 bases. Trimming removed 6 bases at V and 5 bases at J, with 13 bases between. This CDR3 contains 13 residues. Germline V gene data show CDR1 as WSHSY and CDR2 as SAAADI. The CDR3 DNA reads TGCGCCAGCAGCAGCGGGCCCGAGGAGACCCAGTACTTC. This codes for CASSSGPEETQYF.

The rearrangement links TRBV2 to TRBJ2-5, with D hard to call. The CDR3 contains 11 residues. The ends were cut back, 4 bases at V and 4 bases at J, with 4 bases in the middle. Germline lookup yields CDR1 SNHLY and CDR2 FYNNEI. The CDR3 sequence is CASSVRETQYF. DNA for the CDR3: TGTGCCAGCAGTGTACGAGAGACCCAGTACTTC.

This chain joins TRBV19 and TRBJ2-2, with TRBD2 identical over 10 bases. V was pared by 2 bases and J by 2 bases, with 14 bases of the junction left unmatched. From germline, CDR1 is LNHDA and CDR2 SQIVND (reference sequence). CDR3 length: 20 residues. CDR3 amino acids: CASSIKGGAGLADNTGELFF. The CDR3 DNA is TGTGCCAGTAGTATAAAGGGGGGAGCCGGACTAGCGGATAACACCGGGGAGCTGTTTTTT.

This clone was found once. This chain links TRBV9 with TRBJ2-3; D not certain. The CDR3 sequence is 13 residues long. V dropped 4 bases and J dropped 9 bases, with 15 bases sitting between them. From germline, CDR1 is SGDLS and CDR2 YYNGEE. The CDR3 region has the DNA TGTGCCAGCAGCCCCCCCTCTGACGGGACGCAGTATTTT. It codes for CASSPPSDGTQYF.

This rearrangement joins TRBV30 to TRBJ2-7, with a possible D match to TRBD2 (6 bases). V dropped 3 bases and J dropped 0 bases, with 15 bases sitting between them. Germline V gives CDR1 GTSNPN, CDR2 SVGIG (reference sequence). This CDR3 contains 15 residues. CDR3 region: CAWSGVRGSSYEQYF. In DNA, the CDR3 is TGTGCCTGGAGCGGCGTGCGGGGTAGCTCCTACGAGCAGTACTTC.

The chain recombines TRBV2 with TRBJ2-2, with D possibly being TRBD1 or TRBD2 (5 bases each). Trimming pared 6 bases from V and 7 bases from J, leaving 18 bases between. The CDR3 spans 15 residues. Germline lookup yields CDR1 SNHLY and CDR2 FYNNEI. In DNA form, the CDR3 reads TGTGCCAGCAGCCTCGGGACCGCAAATAGCGGGGAGCTGTTTTTT. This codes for CASSLGTANSGELFF.

CDR3 nucleotide sequence: TGTGCCAGTCAAGGGACCTACAATGAGCAGTTCTTC. Encoded protein: CASQGTYNEQFF. The chain carries TRBV7-2 and TRBJ2-1; D is undetermined. V gave up 9 bases and J gave up 2 bases, with 8 bases separating them. This CDR3 has 12 residues. The germline V gene has CDR1 SGHTA and CDR2 FQGNSA.

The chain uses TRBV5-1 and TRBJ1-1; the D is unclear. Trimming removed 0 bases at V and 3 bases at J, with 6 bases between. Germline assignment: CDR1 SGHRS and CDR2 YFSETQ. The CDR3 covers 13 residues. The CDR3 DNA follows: TGCGCCAGCAGCTTGGGAGGGCACACTGAAGCTTTCTTT. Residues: CASSLGGHTEAFF.

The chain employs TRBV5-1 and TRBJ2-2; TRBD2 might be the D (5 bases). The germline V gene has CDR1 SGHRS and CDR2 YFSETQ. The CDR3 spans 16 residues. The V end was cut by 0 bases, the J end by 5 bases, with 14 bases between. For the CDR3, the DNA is TGCGCCAGCAGCTTGGATGGCGGAGGAGGAACCGGGGAGCTGTTTTTT. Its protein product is CASSLDGGGGTGELFF.

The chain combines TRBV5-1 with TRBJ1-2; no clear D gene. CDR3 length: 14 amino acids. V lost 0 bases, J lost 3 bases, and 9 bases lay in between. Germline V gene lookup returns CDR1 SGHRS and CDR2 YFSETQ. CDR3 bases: TGCGCCAGCAGCTTGGCCATTGGGGACTATGGCTACACCTTC. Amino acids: CASSLAIGDYGYTF.

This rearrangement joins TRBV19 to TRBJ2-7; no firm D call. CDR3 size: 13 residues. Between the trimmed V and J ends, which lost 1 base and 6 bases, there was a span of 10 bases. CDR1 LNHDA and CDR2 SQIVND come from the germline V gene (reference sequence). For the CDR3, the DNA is TGTGCCAGTAGTATAGTATCCGGCGGCGAGCAGTACTTC. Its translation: CASSIVSGGEQYF.

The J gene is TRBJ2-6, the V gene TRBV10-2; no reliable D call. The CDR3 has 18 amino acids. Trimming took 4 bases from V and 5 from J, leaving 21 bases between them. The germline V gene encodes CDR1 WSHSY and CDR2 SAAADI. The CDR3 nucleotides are TGCGCCAGCAGTGGCTCAACCACTTCTAACAGTCGGGCCAACGTCCTGACTTTC. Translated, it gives CASSGSTTSNSRANVLTF.

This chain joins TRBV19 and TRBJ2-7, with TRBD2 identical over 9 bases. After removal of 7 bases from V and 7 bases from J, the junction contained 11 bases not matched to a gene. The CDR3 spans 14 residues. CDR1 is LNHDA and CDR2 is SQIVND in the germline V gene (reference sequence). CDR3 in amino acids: CASMAVAGVAEQYF. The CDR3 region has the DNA TGTGCCAGTATGGCGGTAGCGGGAGTAGCTGAGCAGTACTTC. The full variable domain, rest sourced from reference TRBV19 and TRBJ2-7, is DGGITQSPKYLFRKEGQNVTLSCEQNLNHDAMYWYRQDPGQGLRLIYYSQIVNDFQKGDIAEGYSVSREKKESFPLTVTSAQKNPTAFYLCASMAVAGVAEQYFGPGTRLTVT.

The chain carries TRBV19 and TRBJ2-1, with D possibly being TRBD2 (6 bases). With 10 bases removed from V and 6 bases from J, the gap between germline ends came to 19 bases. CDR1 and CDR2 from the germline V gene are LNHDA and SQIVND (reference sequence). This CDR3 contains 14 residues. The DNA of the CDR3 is TGTGCCACCGGGGGTAGCGGCGATCTCAATGAGCAGTTCTTC. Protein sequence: CATGGSGDLNEQFF.

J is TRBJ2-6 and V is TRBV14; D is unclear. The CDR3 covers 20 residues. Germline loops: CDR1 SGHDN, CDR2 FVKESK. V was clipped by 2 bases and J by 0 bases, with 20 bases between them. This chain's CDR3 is CASSQTGSLGYRSGANVLTF. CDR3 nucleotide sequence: TGTGCCAGCAGCCAAACTGGAAGCCTGGGGTACCGCTCTGGGGCCAACGTCCTGACTTTC.

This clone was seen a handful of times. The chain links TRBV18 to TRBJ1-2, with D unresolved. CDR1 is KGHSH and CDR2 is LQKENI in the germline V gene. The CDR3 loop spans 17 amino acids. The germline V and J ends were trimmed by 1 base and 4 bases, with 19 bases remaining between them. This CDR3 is CASSPRTGGREGYGYTF. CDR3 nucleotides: TGTGCCAGCTCACCACGGACGGGTGGTCGTGAAGGCTATGGCTACACCTTC.

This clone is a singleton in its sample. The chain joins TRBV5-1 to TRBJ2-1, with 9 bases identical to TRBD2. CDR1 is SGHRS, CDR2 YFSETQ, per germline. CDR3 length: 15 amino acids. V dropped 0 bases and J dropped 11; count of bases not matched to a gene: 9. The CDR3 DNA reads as TGCGCCAGCAGCTTGGCAGCAGGAGCGGGAGGTAAGCAGTTCTTC. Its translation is CASSLAAGAGGKQFF.